This T cell receptor beta chain derives from a study of T cells in Graves' hyperthyroidism and ophthalmopathy. About the research overall: Pretreatment peripheral blood was obtained at initial diagnosis. Study-wide results and limits: A 13 V-J signature model discriminated ophthalmopathy versus stable hyperthyroidism.

RNA transcripts served as the template for amplifying TCR beta CDR3 regions. The TCR CDR3 first-round RT-PCR relied on the HTBI primer set. In TCRdb, the multiplex PCR reads were re-called with MiXCR into one record per CDR3 protein. The data show hundreds of thousands of distinct CDR3 sequences, about a sixth seen once. In the case of this clonotype: Its specificity is not known. Being one base from a much bigger clone, this may be a read error. No conserved phenylalanine or tryptophan is present at the end of the CDR3, so a read error is the likely explanation.

This clonotype was obtained from a middle-aged woman with Graves' ophthalmopathy. The sequenced sample was blood.

CDR3 DNA: TGCAGTGCCGGGGAAGACAATGAGCAGTTCCTC. This sequence encodes CSAGEDNEQFL. The chain uses TRBV20-1 and TRBJ2-1; possibly TRBD2 for D (5 bases). The CDR3 is 11 residues long. Trimming shortened V by 6 bases and J by 5 bases, and 8 bases separated the two germline ends. The germline CDR1 and CDR2 sequences are DFQATT and SNEGSKA (reference sequence).